The clone carrying this TCR beta chain showed up many times. V lost 5 bases to trimming and J lost 2 bases; unmatched junction nucleotides: 17. This CDR3 is built from 19 residues. CDR1 DFQATT and CDR2 SNEGSKA come from the germline V gene (reference sequence). This sample is part of a study of tumor and adjacent non-tumor tissue in lung cancer. On the study more broadly: Aged about 31 to 76 years, patients included 10 men and 4 to 6 women with stage I to III disease. Each sample yielded approximately 4 million productive TCRbeta reads on average.

The library came from three nested PCR rounds adapted from ARM-PCR protocols. TCRdb re-derived calls from the multiplex PCR reads in MiXCR, one entry per CDR3 protein. The sample lists about 120,000 distinct CDR3 sequences, 84% seen once, with approximately 22% in the top ten. No cell sorting was done before RNA was extracted from the tissue. The sequence was obtained from a man in his 70s with non-small cell lung cancer. The sequenced sample consisted of lung tumor tissue. The chain joins TRBV20-1 to TRBJ2-6; TRBD1 aligns across 8 bases. As DNA, the CDR3 is TGCAGTGCTCGCGAGACGTCCGGACAGGGAGTGGCTGGGGCCAACGTCCTGACTTTC. Translation gives CSARETSGQGVAGANVLTF.